These 17 T cell receptor beta chains share one sample of origin, sequenced in a study of blood T cell repertoires in COVID-19. Here immunoSEQ multiplex PCR was the method, and the copy in TCRdb shows in-frame clones only, minus some. The data show 240,000 or so clones, roughly nine tenths seen once. Sequencing was performed on peripheral blood. The source of these receptors is a man between 60 and 75 years old with acute or convalescent COVID-19.

This clone was seen a single time. The identical CDR3 is also encoded by other nucleotide sequences in the sample. The rearrangement joins TRBV27 to TRBJ1-5; maybe TRBD1 (5 bases). This CDR3 is built from 14 residues. V was clipped by 3 bases and J by 3 bases, with 9 bases between them. Germline-derived CDR1 and CDR2 are MNHEY and SMNVEV (reference sequence). The CDR3 nucleotides are TGTGCCAGCAGTTTTCAGGGTTCCAATCAGCCCCAGCATTTT. Translating it yields CASSFQGSNQPQHF.

Remarks on this clone: One end of the junction does not line up with germline, which may come from a read error. The V and J genes are TRBV28 and TRBJ2-5; D is ambiguous. CDR3 length: 13 amino acids. CDR1 MDHEN and CDR2 SYDVKM come from the germline V gene. The CDR3 DNA reads as TGTGCCACCAGTAAGGCAGGCTTGGAGACCCAGTACTTC. Encoded protein: CATSKAGLETQYF. Full variable domain (missing parts from reference TRBV28 and TRBJ2-5): DVKVTQSSRYLVKRTGEKVFLECVQDMDHENMFWYRQDPGLGLRLIYFSYDVKMKEKGDIPEGYSVSREKKERFSLILESASTNQTSMYLCATSKAGLETQYFGPGTRLLVL.

The rearrangement joins TRBV28 to TRBJ1-1; possible D gene TRBD1, 5 bases. V was clipped by 5 bases and J by 0 bases, with 31 bases between them. CDR1 is MDHEN, CDR2 SYDVKM, per germline. CDR3 length: 21 residues. CDR3 residues: CASSLPKFRNRKYDMNTEAFF. The CDR3 region has the DNA TGTGCCAGCAGTCTACCCAAATTTCGAAACAGGAAGTACGACATGAACACTGAAGCTTTCTTT.

The chain is built from TRBV28 and TRBJ2-7, with 10 bases lining up with TRBD2. With 6 bases clipped from V and 7 bases from J, the junction kept 15 bases outside the gene matches. Germline CDR1 reads MDHEN; CDR2 reads SYDVKM. CDR3 length: 16 residues. The DNA for the CDR3 is TGTGCCAGCAGCTCAACTAGCGGGATCATACGTGGGGAGCAGTACTTC. It specifies CASSSTSGIIRGEQYF.

J is TRBJ2-5 and V is TRBV11-2, with D possibly TRBD1 on 5 matching bases. The CDR3 is 15 amino acids. The V gene's germline CDR1 is SGHAT and CDR2 FQNNGV. V was trimmed by 1 base and J by 2 bases, leaving 11 bases between them. This CDR3 is CASSLVGAGQETQYF. In DNA form, the CDR3 reads TGTGCCAGCAGCTTAGTTGGGGCAGGGCAAGAGACCCAGTACTTC.

The chain combines TRBV24-1 with TRBJ1-5, with 8 positions matching TRBD1. Per germline, CDR1 KGHDR and CDR2 SFDVKD. Unmatched junction bases numbered 5, after V lost 4 bases and J lost 7 bases. This CDR3 is built from 14 residues. CDR3 protein: CATSDWDRPQPQHF. The CDR3 nucleotides are TGTGCCACCAGTGACTGGGACAGGCCCCAGCCCCAGCATTTT.

The CDR3 spells CASSQGHSITEAFF. In DNA, the CDR3 is TGCGCCAGCAGCCAAGGACACTCTATAACGGAAGCTTTCTTT. This chain joins TRBV4-3 and TRBJ1-1; no definite D call. This CDR3 region has 14 residues. The germline V gene encodes CDR1 LGHNA and CDR2 YSLEER. The V end was cut by 1 base, the J end by 8 bases, with 14 bases between.

This chain connects TRBV6-5 to TRBJ1-6, with D perhaps TRBD1 (6 bases). Looked up from germline, CDR1 is MNHEY and CDR2 is SVGAGI. V was pared by 7 bases and J by 6 bases, with 16 bases between. The CDR3 has 15 amino acids. The CDR3 spells CASKKPGQGNSPLHF. The DNA for the CDR3 is TGTGCCAGCAAAAAGCCGGGACAAGGTAATTCACCCCTCCACTTT.

The rearrangement uses TRBV6-2 or TRBV6-3 and TRBJ1-6, with a possible D match to TRBD1 (5 bases). Germline CDR1 is MNHEY and CDR2 is SVGEGT. V lost 4 bases and J lost 0, with 10 bases in between. CDR3 size: 16 residues. As DNA, the CDR3 is TGTGCCAGCAGTTGGACACGGAGCTCCTATAATTCACCCCTCCACTTT. Protein: CASSWTRSSYNSPLHF.

The chain carries TRBV28 and TRBJ2-7; 7 nucleotides align to TRBD1. This CDR3 comprises 14 residues. V was pared by 2 bases and J by 3 bases, with 4 bases of the junction left unmatched. In germline, CDR1 is MDHEN, CDR2 SYDVKM. In DNA form, the CDR3 reads TGTGCCAGCAGTTTACCGGGACAGCGCTACGAGCAGTACTTC. Protein sequence: CASSLPGQRYEQYF.

The chain combines TRBV7-9 with TRBJ2-5, with 7 bases lining up with TRBD1. The CDR3 covers 17 residues. The trim removed 0 bases at V and 2 bases at J, leaving 9 bases unmatched. Per germline, CDR1 SEHNR and CDR2 FQNEAQ (reference sequence). In DNA, the CDR3 is TGTGCCAGCAGCTTAGCCCACCGCCGGGACAGACAAGAGACCCAGTACTTC. Residues: CASSLAHRRDRQETQYF. Together with reference TRBV7-9 and TRBJ2-5, the CDR3 gives the full variable domain: DTGVSQNPRHKITKRGQNVTFRCDPISEHNRLYWYRQTLGQGPEFLTYFQNEAQLEKSRLLSDRFSAERPKGSFSTLEIQRTEQGDSAMYLCASSLAHRRDRQETQYFGPGTRLLVL.

The CDR3 nucleotides read TGCGCCAGCAGCCCTGACCCTAGCGGCCTCTACGAGCAGTACTTC. Its protein is CASSPDPSGLYEQYF. The gene calls are TRBV5-1 and TRBJ2-7; 7 positions match TRBD2. CDR3 size: 15 residues. The germline V gene encodes CDR1 SGHRS and CDR2 YFSETQ. V gave up 4 bases and J gave up 3 bases; unmatched junction bases: 10.

The J gene is TRBJ2-1, the V gene TRBV18; 10 bases are shared with TRBD2. The trim removed 5 bases at V and 6 bases at J, leaving 7 bases unmatched. CDR3 length: 15 residues. Per germline, CDR1 KGHSH and CDR2 LQKENI. The DNA for the CDR3 is TGTGCCAGCTCAGAACCGGGACTAGCGCTCAATGAGCAGTTCTTC. Translation gives CASSEPGLALNEQFF.

This chain links TRBV4-3 with TRBJ2-7; tentatively, D is TRBD2 (5 bases). Trimming left V 1 base short and J 3 bases short, with 7 bases between. The CDR3 is 13 residues long. The germline CDR1 and CDR2 sequences are LGHNA and YSLEER. The CDR3 region has the DNA TGCGCCAGCAGCCAAGTTCGGGGCTACGAGCAGTACTTC. Translating it yields CASSQVRGYEQYF.

This clone has only one observation. The CDR3 region has the DNA TGTGCCAGCAGCCAACTAGCGGGATCGGTAGAGCAGTACTTC. Translating it yields CASSQLAGSVEQYF. The rearrangement uses TRBV7-2 and TRBJ2-7, with 10 positions matching TRBD2. The CDR3 is 14 residues long. Germline V gene sequence: CDR1 SGHTA, CDR2 FQGNSA. Losses at the gene ends were 5 bases for V and 7 bases for J; bases not matched to a gene: 8.

This clone was picked up many times. Different DNA sequences within this sample yield the same CDR3. The chain combines TRBV19 with TRBJ1-5, with D perhaps TRBD1 (6 bases). The CDR3 is made up of 15 amino acids. Trimming removed 0 bases at V and 1 base at J, with 7 bases between. Germline-derived CDR1 and CDR2 are LNHDA and SQIVND (reference sequence). The chain's CDR3 is CASSIDRGSNQPQHF. The CDR3, as DNA: TGTGCCAGTAGTATAGACAGGGGAAGCAATCAGCCCCAGCATTTT.

J is TRBJ2-7 and V is TRBV18; possible D gene TRBD2, 7 bases. V was pared by 2 bases and J by 3 bases, with 14 bases between. From germline, CDR1 is KGHSH and CDR2 LQKENI. The CDR3 is 15 residues long. The CDR3 sequence is CASSPGGAGIYEQYF. The CDR3 nucleotides are TGTGCCAGCTCACCAGGGGGGGCGGGGATCTACGAGCAGTACTTC.